Following are 8 T cell receptor beta chains from one sample sequenced in a study of T-cell memory formation after mild COVID-19. TCRdb passed the 5' RACE reads through MiXCR, listing each CDR3 protein once. This table has nearly 200,000 distinct CDR3 sequences, around 16% appearing once. The sample was PBMCs or a T cell subset sorted from them (not recorded which). The source is an adult woman who had mild COVID-19 (a few samples of this study predate the infection). Cell type and time point are not known.

The rearrangement links TRBV6-5 to TRBJ1-2; 8 nucleotides align to TRBD1. The CDR3 has 13 amino acids. CDR1 is MNHEY, CDR2 SVGAGI, per germline. V was pared by 5 bases and J by 4 bases, with 3 bases of the junction left unmatched. The CDR3 DNA reads as TGTGCCAGCAGTACCGACAGGGGCTATGGCTACACCTTC. Translated: CASSTDRGYGYTF.

A few counts support this clonotype. The V gene is TRBV2, the J gene TRBJ2-7; TRBD1 is a possible D gene (5 bases). Germline lookup yields CDR1 SNHLY and CDR2 FYNNEI. This CDR3 comprises 11 residues. Between the trimmed V and J ends, which lost 8 bases and 1 base, there was a span of 6 bases. DNA of the CDR3: TGTGCCAGCCGACAGTCCTACGAGCAGTACTTC. Its translation: CASRQSYEQYF. The whole variable domain, filled in from reference TRBV2 and TRBJ2-7, reads EPEVTQTPSHQVTQMGQEVILRCVPISNHLYFYWYRQILGQKVEFLVSFYNNEISEKSEIFDDQFSVERPDGSNFTLKIRSTKLEDSAMYFCASRQSYEQYFGPGTRLTVT.

This clonotype has only a few counts. This rearrangement joins TRBV7-2 to TRBJ2-3, with TRBD1 matching over 10 bases. Germline V CDR1 and CDR2: SGHTA, FQGNSA. The trim removed 4 bases at V and 2 bases at J, leaving 3 bases unmatched. This CDR3 spans 15 amino acids. The CDR3 DNA sequence: TGTGCCAGCAGCTACGGACAGGGGGTCACAGATACGCAGTATTTT. Translating it yields CASSYGQGVTDTQYF. Together with reference TRBV7-2 and TRBJ2-3, the CDR3 gives the full variable domain: GAGVSQSPSNKVTEKGKDVELRCDPISGHTALYWYRQSLGQGLEFLIYFQGNSAPDKSGLPSDRFSAERTGGSVSTLTIQRTQQEDSAVYLCASSYGQGVTDTQYFGPGTRLTVL.

At least ten counts were recorded for this clonotype. CDR3 sequence: CASSLRTGALSGANVLTF. The CDR3 DNA reads TGTGCCAGCTCACTTCGGACAGGAGCTCTCTCTGGGGCCAACGTCCTGACTTTC. V gene TRBV18 combines with J gene TRBJ2-6, with 7 bases that match TRBD1. Germline trimming cut 4 bases from V and 0 bases from J; bases unmatched to any gene: 9. Germline CDR1 KGHSH, CDR2 LQKENI. CDR3 length equals 18 residues. Supplemented by reference TRBV18 and TRBJ2-6, the full variable domain reads NAGVMQNPRHLVRRRGQEARLRCSPMKGHSHVYWYRQLPEEGLKFMVYLQKENIIDESGMPKERFSAEFPKEGPSILRIQQVVRGDSAAYFCASSLRTGALSGANVLTFGAGSRLTVL.

This clonotype was seen a handful of times. This chain connects TRBV18 to TRBJ2-1; no clear D. The CDR3 sequence is 15 residues long. Germline CDR1 KGHSH, CDR2 LQKENI. Trimming shortened V by 1 base and J by 2 bases, and 9 bases separated the two germline ends. CDR3 in DNA: TGTGCCAGCTCACCACTAAAAGGACCCTACAATGAGCAGTTCTTC. This encodes CASSPLKGPYNEQFF.

The chain recombines TRBV11-2 with TRBJ1-6; 8 nucleotides align to TRBD1. Germline V gene data show CDR1 as SGHAT and CDR2 as FQNNGV. The CDR3 consists of 16 residues. V was pared by 6 bases and J by 0 bases, with 4 bases of the junction left unmatched. The CDR3 DNA reads as TGTGCCAGCAGGTTAACAGGGGGCTCCTATAATTCACCCCTCCACTTT. It codes for CASRLTGGSYNSPLHF.

The CDR3 loop reads CASSPHRLNTEAFF. For the CDR3, the DNA is TGTGCCAGCAGCCCTCATAGGTTGAACACTGAAGCTTTCTTT. The rearrangement links TRBV9 to TRBJ1-1, with unresolved D. V was shortened by 4 bases and J by 0 bases, with 10 bases between the two germline ends. Looked up from germline, CDR1 is SGDLS and CDR2 is YYNGEE. This CDR3 is 14 amino acids long. Combining the CDR3 with reference TRBV9 and TRBJ1-1 gives the whole variable domain DSGVTQTPKHLITATGQRVTLRCSPRSGDLSVYWYQQSLDQGLQFLIQYYNGEERAKGNILERFSAQQFPDLHSELNLSSLELGDSALYFCASSPHRLNTEAFFGQGTRLTVV.

The chain employs TRBV11-2 and TRBJ2-1; 8 nucleotides match TRBD2. The CDR3 runs 15 residues. Trimming took 7 bases from V and 9 from J; bases not matched to a gene: 14. From germline, CDR1 is SGHAT and CDR2 FQNNGV. This CDR3 reads CASTNGAGVGGEQFF. In DNA, the CDR3 is TGTGCCAGCACCAATGGAGCGGGAGTGGGAGGTGAGCAGTTCTTC.